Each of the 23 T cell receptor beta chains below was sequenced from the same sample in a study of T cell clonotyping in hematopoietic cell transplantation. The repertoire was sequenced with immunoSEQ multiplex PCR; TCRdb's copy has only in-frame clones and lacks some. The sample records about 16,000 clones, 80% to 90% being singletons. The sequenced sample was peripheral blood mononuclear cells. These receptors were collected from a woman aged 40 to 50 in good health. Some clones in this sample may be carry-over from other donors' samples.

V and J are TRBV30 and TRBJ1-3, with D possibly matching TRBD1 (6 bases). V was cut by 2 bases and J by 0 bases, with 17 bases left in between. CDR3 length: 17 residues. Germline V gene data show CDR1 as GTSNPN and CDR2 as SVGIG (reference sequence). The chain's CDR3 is CAWSLGAGAFSGNTIYF. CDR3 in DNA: TGTGCCTGGAGTCTCGGGGCAGGGGCGTTCTCTGGAAACACCATATATTTT.

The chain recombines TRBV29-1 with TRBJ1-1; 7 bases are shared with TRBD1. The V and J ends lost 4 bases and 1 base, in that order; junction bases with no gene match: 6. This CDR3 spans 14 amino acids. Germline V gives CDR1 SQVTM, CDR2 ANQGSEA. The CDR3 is CSVGLRQGNTEAFF. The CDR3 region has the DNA TGCAGCGTTGGACTTAGACAGGGGAACACTGAAGCTTTCTTT.

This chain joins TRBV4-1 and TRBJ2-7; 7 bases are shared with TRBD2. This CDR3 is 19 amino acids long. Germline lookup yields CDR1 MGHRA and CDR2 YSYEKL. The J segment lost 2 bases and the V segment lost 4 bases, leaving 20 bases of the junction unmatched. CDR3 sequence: CASSRFPASREGEAYEQYF. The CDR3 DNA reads TGCGCCAGCAGCCGTTTCCCAGCCTCAAGGGAGGGTGAAGCCTACGAGCAGTACTTC.

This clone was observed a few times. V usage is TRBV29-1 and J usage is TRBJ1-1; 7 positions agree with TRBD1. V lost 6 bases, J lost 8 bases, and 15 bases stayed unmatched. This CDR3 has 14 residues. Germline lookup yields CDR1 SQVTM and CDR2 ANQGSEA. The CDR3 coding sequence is TGCAGCGTCACCCGCCTGGGACAGTTAATGGAAGCTTTCTTT. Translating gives CSVTRLGQLMEAFF.

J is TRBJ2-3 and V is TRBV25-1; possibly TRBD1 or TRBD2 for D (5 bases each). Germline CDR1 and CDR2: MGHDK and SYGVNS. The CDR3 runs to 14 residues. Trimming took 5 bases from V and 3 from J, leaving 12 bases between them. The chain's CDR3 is CASSPGAGTDTQYF. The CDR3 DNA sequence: TGTGCCAGCAGTCCCGGGGCCGGTACAGATACGCAGTATTTT. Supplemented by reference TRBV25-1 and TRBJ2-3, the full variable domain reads EADIYQTPRYLVIGTGKKITLECSQTMGHDKMYWYQQDPGMELHLIHYSYGVNSTEKGDLSSESTVSRIRTEHFPLTLESARPSHTSQYLCASSPGAGTDTQYFGPGTRLTVL.

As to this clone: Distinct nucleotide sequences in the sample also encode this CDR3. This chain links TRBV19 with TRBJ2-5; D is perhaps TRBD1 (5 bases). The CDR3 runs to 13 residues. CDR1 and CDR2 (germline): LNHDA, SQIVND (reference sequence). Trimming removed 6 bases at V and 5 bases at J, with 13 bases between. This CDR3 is CASRATVGETQYF. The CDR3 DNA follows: TGTGCCAGTAGAGCGACAGTAGGGGAGACCCAGTACTTC.

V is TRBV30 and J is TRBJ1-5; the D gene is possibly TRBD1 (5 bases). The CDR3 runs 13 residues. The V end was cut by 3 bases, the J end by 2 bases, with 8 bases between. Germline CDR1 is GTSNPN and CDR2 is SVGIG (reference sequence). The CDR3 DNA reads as TGTGCCTGGAGCGGAGGGGGCAATCAGCCCCAGCATTTT. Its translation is CAWSGGGNQPQHF.

CDR3 bases: TGCGCCAGCAGCTTGAACAGGGTTAATTCACCCCTCCACTTT. It yields the protein CASSLNRVNSPLHF. The J gene is TRBJ1-6, the V gene TRBV5-1; D is perhaps TRBD1 (6 bases). CDR3 length: 14 amino acids. Looked up from germline, CDR1 is SGHRS and CDR2 is YFSETQ. Trimming took off 1 base at V and 6 bases at J, with 8 bases between the two ends.

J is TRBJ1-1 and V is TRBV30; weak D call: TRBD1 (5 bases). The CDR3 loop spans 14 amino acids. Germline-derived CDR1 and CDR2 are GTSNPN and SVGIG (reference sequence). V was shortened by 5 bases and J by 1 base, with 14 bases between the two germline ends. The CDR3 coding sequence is TGTGCCTGGTCCCCGGGACGGACGAACACTGAAGCTTTCTTT. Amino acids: CAWSPGRTNTEAFF.

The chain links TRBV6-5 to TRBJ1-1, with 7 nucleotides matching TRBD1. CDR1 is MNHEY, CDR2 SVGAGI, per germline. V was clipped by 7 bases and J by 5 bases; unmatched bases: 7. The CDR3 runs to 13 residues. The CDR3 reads CASTEQGSTEAFF. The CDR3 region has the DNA TGTGCCAGCACCGAACAGGGGAGTACTGAAGCTTTCTTT.

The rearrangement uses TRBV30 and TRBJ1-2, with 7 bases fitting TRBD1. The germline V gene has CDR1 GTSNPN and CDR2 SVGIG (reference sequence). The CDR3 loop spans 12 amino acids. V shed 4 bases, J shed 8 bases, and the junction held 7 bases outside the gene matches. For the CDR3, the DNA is TGTGCCTGGAACGGACAGGTGCTAGGCTACACCTTC. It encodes CAWNGQVLGYTF.

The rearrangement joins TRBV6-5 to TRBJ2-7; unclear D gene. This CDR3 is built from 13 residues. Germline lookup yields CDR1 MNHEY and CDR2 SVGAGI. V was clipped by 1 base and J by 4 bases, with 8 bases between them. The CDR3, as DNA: TGTGCCAGCAGTTACTGGATGGGATACGAGCAGTACTTC. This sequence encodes CASSYWMGYEQYF.

CDR3 sequence: CASSLVQGSNQPQHF. For the CDR3, the DNA is TGTGCCAGCAGCTTAGTTCAGGGCTCAAATCAGCCCCAGCATTTT. The V gene is TRBV7-2, the J gene TRBJ1-5, with D perhaps TRBD1 (5 bases). Per germline, CDR1 SGHTA and CDR2 FQGNSA. This CDR3 has 15 residues. Trimming removed 1 base from V and 4 bases from J, with 11 bases in between.

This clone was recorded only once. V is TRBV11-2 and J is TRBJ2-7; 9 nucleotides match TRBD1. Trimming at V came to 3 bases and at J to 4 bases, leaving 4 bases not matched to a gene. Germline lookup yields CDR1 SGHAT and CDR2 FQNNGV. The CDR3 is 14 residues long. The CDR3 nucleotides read TGTGCCAGCAGCTTCGCACAGGGGGCATACGAGCAGTACTTC. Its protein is CASSFAQGAYEQYF.

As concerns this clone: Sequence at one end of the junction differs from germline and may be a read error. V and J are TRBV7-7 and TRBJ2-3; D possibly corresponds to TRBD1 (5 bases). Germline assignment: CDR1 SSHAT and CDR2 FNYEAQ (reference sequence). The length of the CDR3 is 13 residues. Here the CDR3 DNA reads TGTGCTAGCAGCTTAGATGCGCAGGGAACGCAGTATTTT. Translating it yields CASSLDAQGTQYF.

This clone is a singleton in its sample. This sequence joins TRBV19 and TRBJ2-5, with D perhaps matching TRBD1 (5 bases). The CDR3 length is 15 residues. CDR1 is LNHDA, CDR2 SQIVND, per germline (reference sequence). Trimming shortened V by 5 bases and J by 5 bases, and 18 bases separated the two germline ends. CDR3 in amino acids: CASSVQGYVGETQYF. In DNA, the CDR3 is TGTGCCAGTAGTGTCCAGGGCTACGTGGGGGAGACCCAGTACTTC.

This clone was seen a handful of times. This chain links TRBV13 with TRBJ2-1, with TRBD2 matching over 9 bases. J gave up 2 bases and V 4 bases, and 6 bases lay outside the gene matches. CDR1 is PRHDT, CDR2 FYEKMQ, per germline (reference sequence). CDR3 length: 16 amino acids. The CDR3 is CASSSIAGGPYNEQFF. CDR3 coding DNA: TGTGCCAGCAGCTCGATCGCGGGAGGGCCCTACAATGAGCAGTTCTTC.

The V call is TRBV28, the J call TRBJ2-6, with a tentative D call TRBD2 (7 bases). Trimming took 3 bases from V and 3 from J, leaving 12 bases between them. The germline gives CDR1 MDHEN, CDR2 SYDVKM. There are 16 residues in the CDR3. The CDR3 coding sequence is TGTGCCAGCAGTTTGTGGGGGGGCGGTGGGGCCAACGTCCTGACTTTC. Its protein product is CASSLWGGGGANVLTF.

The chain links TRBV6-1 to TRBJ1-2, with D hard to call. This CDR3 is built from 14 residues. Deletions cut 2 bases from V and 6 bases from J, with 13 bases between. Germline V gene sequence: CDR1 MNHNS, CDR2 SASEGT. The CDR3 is CASSENEAWHGYTF. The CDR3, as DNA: TGTGCCAGCAGTGAAAACGAGGCATGGCATGGCTACACCTTC.

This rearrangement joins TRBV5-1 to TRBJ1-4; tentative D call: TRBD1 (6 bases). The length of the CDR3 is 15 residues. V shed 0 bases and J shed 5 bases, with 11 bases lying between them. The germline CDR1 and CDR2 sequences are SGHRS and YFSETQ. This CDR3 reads CASSLEWGPNEKLFF. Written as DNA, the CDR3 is TGCGCCAGCAGCTTGGAATGGGGGCCGAATGAAAAACTGTTTTTT. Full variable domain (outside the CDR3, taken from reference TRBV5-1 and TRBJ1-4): KAGVTQTPRYLIKTRGQQVTLSCSPISGHRSVSWYQQTPGQGLQFLFEYFSETQRNKGNFPGRFSGRQFSNSRSEMNVSTLELGDSALYLCASSLEWGPNEKLFFGSGTQLSVL.

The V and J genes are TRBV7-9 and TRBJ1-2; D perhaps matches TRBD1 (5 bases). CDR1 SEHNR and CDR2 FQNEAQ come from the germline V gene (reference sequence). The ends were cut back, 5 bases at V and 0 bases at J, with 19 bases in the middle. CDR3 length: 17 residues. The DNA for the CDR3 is TGTGCCAGCAGCAAGGGGCGGGCGACAGTTACTAACTATGGCTACACCTTC. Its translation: CASSKGRATVTNYGYTF.

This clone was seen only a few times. The chain's CDR3 is CASSQGSAGPRAFF. The CDR3 DNA reads as TGCGCCAGCAGCCAAGGCTCGGCAGGGCCAAGAGCTTTCTTT. The V and J genes are TRBV4-3 and TRBJ1-1; tentatively, D is TRBD1 (5 bases). The ends were cut back, 1 base at V and 10 bases at J, with 16 bases in the middle. The V gene's germline CDR1 is LGHNA and CDR2 YSLEER. CDR3 length: 14 residues.

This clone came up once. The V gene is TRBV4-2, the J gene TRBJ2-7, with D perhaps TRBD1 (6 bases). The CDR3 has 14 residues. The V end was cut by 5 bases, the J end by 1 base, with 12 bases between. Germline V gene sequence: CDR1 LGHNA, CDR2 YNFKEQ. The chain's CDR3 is CASSTWTDSYEQYF. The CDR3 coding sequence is TGTGCCAGCAGCACTTGGACAGATTCCTACGAGCAGTACTTC.